One and the same sample provided the 2 T cell receptor beta chains below, sequenced in a study of T cells in Graves' hyperthyroidism and ophthalmopathy. TCR beta CDR3 sequences were amplified from RNA transcripts. HTBI primers were used for first-round RT-PCR of the TCR CDR3. MiXCR, run by TCRdb on the multiplex PCR reads, gives a single entry per CDR3 protein. The sample lists about 92,000 distinct CDR3 sequences, around 50% occurring once. The sequencing sample was made of blood. Receptor source: a middle-aged woman with Graves' hyperthyroidism.

The chain combines TRBV2 with TRBJ1-2; D perhaps matches TRBD1 (5 bases). The germline V gene encodes CDR1 SNHLY and CDR2 FYNNEI. The CDR3 length is 12 residues. The ends were cut back, 5 bases at V and 7 bases at J, with 11 bases in the middle. CDR3 residues: CASSLGRVGYTF. As DNA, the CDR3 is TGTGCCAGCAGTTTGGGCAGGGTTGGCTACACCTTC. The full variable domain, its missing parts supplied by reference TRBV2 and TRBJ1-2, is EPEVTQTPSHQVTQMGQEVILRCVPISNHLYFYWYRQILGQKVEFLVSFYNNEISEKSEIFDDQFSVERPDGSNFTLKIRSTKLEDSAMYFCASSLGRVGYTFGSGTRLTVV.

This clonotype was seen only a few times. The chain carries TRBV12-3 or TRBV12-4 and TRBJ2-3, with no clear D. The CDR3 is 17 residues long. V lost 0 bases and J 2 bases, leaving 15 bases between the germline ends. The CDR3 DNA follows: TGTGCCAGCAGTTTAGCCCTGAGGCCAGATTTCACAGATACGCAGTATTTT. Translation gives CASSLALRPDFTDTQYF.